This T cell receptor beta chain came from a study of blood T cell repertoires in COVID-19. About the research overall: Material from acute and convalescent COVID-19 was sourced from the United States, Italy and Spain. Sample material is recorded as cDNA or gDNA derived from T cells, B-cell-depleted T cells, or PBMCs.

Authors' data handling: Quantification of nucleated cells was approximated via reference gene primer amplification. Repertoires were generated with immunoSEQ multiplex PCR, while TCRdb's copy carries only in-frame clones and drops some. V, J and clone size were drawn from that table, and D and trimming were deduced from the DNA. The sample lists 27,000 or so clones; 80% to 90% were seen once. From germline, CDR1 is KGHSH and CDR2 LQKENI. The CDR3 consists of 15 residues. Germline trimming cut 1 base from V and 4 bases from J; bases unmatched to any gene: 6. This sequence was found in a human donor in a cohort sampled during active COVID-19. The sequencing sample was made of peripheral blood. J is TRBJ1-1 and V is TRBV18, with 7 bases aligning to TRBD1. Here the CDR3 reads CASSPRQGRTTEAFF. The CDR3 nucleotides read TGTGCCAGCTCACCACGACAGGGTAGGACCACTGAAGCTTTCTTT.